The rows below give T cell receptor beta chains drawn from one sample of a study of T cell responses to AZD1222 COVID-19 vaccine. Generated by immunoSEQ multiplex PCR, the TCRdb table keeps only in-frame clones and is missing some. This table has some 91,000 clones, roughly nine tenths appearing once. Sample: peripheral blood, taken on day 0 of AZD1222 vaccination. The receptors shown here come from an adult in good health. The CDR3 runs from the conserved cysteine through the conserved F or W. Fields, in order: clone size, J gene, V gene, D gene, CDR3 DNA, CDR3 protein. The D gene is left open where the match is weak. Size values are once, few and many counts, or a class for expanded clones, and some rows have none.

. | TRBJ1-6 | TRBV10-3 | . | TGTGCCATCAGTGAGTCTTACAGGGTCGTGCATTCACCCCTCCACTTT | CAISESYRVVHSPLHF
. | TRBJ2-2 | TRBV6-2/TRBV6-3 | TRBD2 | TGTGCCAGCACCCCCCTCCGGACTAGCGGGGCCGGGGAGCTGTTTTTT | CASTPLRTSGAGELFF
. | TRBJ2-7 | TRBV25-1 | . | TGTGCCAGCAGTCGGGGCTCCTACGAGCAGTACTTC | CASSRGSYEQYF
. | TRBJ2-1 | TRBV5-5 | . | TGTGCCAGCAGCTATCGGGAGAGCCTATACAATGAGCAGTTCTTC | CASSYRESLYNEQFF
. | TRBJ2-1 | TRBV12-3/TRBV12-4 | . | TGTGCCAGCAGTTCGGACTACTACAATGAGCAGTTCTTC | CASSSDYYNEQFF
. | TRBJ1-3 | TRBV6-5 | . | TGTGCCAGCAGTTCCCCCGACTTTAGCGGAAACACCATATATTTT | CASSSPDFSGNTIYF
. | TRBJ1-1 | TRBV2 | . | TGTGCCAGCACAGGGGAAGGGAACACTGAAGCTTTCTTT | CASTGEGNTEAFF
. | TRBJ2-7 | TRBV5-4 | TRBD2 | TGTGCCAGCAGCTTGGGACAAGGACTAGCGACATACGAGCAGTACTTC | CASSLGQGLATYEQYF
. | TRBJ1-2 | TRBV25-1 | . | TGTGCCAGCAGTGAAAGTCAGTCTGGCTACACCTTC | CASSESQSGYTF
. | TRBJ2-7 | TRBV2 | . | TGTGCCAGCAGTTCCTGGGGGGCCTACGAGCAGTACTTC | CASSSWGAYEQYF
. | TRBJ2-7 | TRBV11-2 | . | TGTGCCAGCAGCTTAGTTTCGGCGGGGGAGCAGTACTTC | CASSLVSAGEQYF
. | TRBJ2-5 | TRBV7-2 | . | TGTGCCAGCAGCGAGGACGGCGAGACCCAGTACTTC | CASSEDGETQYF
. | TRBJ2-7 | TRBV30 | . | TGTGCCTGGAGTGGAAGGGACTCAGGGGACGAGCAGTACTTC | CAWSGRDSGDEQYF
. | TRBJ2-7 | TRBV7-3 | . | TGTGCCAGCAGCTTATCAGGGGTCAGCTCCTACGAGCAGTACTTC | CASSLSGVSSYEQYF
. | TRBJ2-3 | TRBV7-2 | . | TGTGCCAGCAGACTTGGCCGAAGCACAGATACGCAGTATTTT | CASRLGRSTDTQYF
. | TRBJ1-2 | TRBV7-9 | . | TGTGCCAGCAGCTTAACAGGGTCCCCTGGAGCTAACTATGGCTACACCTTC | CASSLTGSPGANYGYTF
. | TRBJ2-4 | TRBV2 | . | TGTGCCAGCAGACGGACATGGGCCTTAATAGCCAAAAACATTCAGTACTTC | CASRRTWALIAKNIQYF
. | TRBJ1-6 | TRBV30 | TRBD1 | TGTGCCTGGAGCGGCACCGGGACAGGGTTTGTGGTGAATTCACCCCTCCACTTT | CAWSGTGTGFVVNSPLHF
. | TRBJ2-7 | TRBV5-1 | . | TGCGCCAGCAGCCTAGAAAAGTTTGCGGGTGAGCAGTACTTC | CASSLEKFAGEQYF
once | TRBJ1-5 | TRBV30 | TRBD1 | TGTGCCTGGAGTTGGACAGGGCTTTATCAGCCCCAGCATTTT | CAWSWTGLYQPQHF
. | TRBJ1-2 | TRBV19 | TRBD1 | TGTGCCAGTAGTACCCCGGACAGGGGGCGCCGGGACTATGGCTACACCTTC | CASSTPDRGRRDYGYTF
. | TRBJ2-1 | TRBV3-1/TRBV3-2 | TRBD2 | TGTGCCAGCAGCCAAGTGGGACTAGCGGGACATGAGCAGTTCTTC | CASSQVGLAGHEQFF
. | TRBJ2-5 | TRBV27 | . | TGTGCCAGCAGTTTATCGCCAGGGTCCCTTGAGACCCAGTACTTC | CASSLSPGSLETQYF
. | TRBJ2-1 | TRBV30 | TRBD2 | TGTGCCTGGACGCGGGGGGGCCTTGAGCAGTTCTTC | CAWTRGGLEQFF
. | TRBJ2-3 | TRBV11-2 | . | TGTGCCAGCAGCTTAGGACAGGATTGGGATACGCAGTATTTT | CASSLGQDWDTQYF
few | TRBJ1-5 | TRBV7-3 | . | TGTGCCAGCAGCTTTACAGAGACCTATAGCAATCAGCCCCAGCATTTT | CASSFTETYSNQPQHF
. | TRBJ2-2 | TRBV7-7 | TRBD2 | TGTGCTAGCAGCCCCGGGACTAGCGGTATCGGGGAGCTGTTTTTT | CASSPGTSGIGELFF
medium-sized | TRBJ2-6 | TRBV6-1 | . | TGTGCCAGCAGTGAAGGGGCAGGGACCGGGGCCAACGTCCTGACTTTC | CASSEGAGTGANVLTF
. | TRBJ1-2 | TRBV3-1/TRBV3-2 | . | TGTGCCAGCAGCCAATTAACCACCGGGACGGTTAACTATGGCTACACCTTC | CASSQLTTGTVNYGYTF
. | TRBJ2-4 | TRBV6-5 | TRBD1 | TGTGCCAGCAAAGACAGGGGGGCAGCCAAAAACATTCAGTACTTC | CASKDRGAAKNIQYF
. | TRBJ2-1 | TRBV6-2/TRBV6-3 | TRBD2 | TGTGCCAGCAGTTACTCTCTCCTCGACTTAGCGAGGGGCGGGGGTGAGCAGTTCTTC | CASSYSLLDLARGGGEQFF
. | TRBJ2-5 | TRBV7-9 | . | TGTGCCAGCAGCTCCCCCGGGGGAGAGACCCAGTACTTC | CASSSPGGETQYF
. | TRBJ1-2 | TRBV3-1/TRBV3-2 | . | TGTGCCAGCAGCTATACCCACCTCAGGGACTATGGCTACACCTTC | CASSYTHLRDYGYTF
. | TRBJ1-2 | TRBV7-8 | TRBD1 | TGTGCCAGCAGCTTAATTTCGCAGGGGGCAGATGGCTACACCTTC | CASSLISQGADGYTF
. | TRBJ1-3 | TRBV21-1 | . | TGTGCCAGCAGCAAACTCGCAAGGGGCGCGGGGGGAAACACCATATATTTT | CASSKLARGAGGNTIYF
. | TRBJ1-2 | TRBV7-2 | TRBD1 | TGTGCCAGCAGCCTGGGGACAGGGTATGGCTACACCTTC | CASSLGTGYGYTF
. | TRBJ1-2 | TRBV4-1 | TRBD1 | TGCGCCAGCAGCCAAGTATCCGGACAGGGTTATGGCTACACCTTC | CASSQVSGQGYGYTF
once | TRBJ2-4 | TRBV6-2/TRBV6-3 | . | TGTGCCAGCAGTCCGAAACGACTAGAGGAGGCCAAAAACATTCAGTACTTC | CASSPKRLEEAKNIQYF
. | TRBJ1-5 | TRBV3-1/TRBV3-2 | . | TGTGCCAGCAGCCAACAGGGATCTCAGCCCCAGCATTTT | CASSQQGSQPQHF
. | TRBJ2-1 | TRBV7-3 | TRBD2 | TGTGCCAGCAGCTTCTCTACGGGAGGGATGAGAGACAGAGACTACAATGAGCAGTTCTTC | CASSFSTGGMRDRDYNEQFF
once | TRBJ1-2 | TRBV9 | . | TGTGCCAGCAGCGCGGGAGGGGGAACCTATGGCTACACCTTC | CASSAGGGTYGYTF
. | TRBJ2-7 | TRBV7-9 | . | TGTGCCAGCAGTCTCAGCGGGTCGCAGTACTTC | CASSLSGSQYF
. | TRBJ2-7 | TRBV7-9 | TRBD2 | TGTGCCAGCAGCTCAAAATATTATCGGGGGGGCGAGCAGTACTTC | CASSSKYYRGGEQYF
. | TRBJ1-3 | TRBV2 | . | TGTGCCAGCAGTGAAACAGGGCACTCTGGAAACACCATATATTTT | CASSETGHSGNTIYF
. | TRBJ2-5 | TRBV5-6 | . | TGTGCCAGCAGCTTCCCAGGGAAAGGGTGGAGAGAGACCCAGTACTTC | CASSFPGKGWRETQYF
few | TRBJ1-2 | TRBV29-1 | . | TGCAGCGTTGAAGGGGGCGCCGCCTATGGCTACACCTTC | CSVEGGAAYGYTF
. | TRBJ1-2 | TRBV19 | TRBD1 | TGTGCCAGTAGTCCCCGGACAGGGGGCACAGGGGGCTACACCTTC | CASSPRTGGTGGYTF
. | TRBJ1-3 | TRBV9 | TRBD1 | TGTGCCAGCAGCGTGGACAGGGGATCTAGAAACACCATATATTTT | CASSVDRGSRNTIYF
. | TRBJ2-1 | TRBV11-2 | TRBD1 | TGTGCCAGCAGGCGTATCCAGGGGGCGGAGGATGAGCAGTTCTTC | CASRRIQGAEDEQFF
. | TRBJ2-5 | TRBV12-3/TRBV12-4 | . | TGTGCCAGCACACGCTCCGGATCGACCCAGTACTTC | CASTRSGSTQYF
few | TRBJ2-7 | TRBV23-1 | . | TGCGCCAGCAGTCAATCAGATGGCTCCTACGAGCAGTACTTC | CASSQSDGSYEQYF
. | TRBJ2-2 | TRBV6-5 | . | TGTGCCAGCAGAACAAACGGGGGGCGGACCGGGGAGCTGTTTTTT | CASRTNGGRTGELFF
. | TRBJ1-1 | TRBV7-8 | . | TGTGCCAGCATCTTATGGGGGAACACTGAAGCTTTCTTT | CASILWGNTEAFF
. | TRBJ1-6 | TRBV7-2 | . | TGTGCCAGCAGCTTAGCTGAGGGGAATTCACCCCTCCACTTT | CASSLAEGNSPLHF
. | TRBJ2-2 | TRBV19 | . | TGTGCCAGTAGTCTTACCGGGGAGCTGTTTTTT | CASSLTGELFF
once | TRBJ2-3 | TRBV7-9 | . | TGTGCCAGCACCCTCAGGGGGGGAAACACAGATACGCAGTATTTT | CASTLRGGNTDTQYF